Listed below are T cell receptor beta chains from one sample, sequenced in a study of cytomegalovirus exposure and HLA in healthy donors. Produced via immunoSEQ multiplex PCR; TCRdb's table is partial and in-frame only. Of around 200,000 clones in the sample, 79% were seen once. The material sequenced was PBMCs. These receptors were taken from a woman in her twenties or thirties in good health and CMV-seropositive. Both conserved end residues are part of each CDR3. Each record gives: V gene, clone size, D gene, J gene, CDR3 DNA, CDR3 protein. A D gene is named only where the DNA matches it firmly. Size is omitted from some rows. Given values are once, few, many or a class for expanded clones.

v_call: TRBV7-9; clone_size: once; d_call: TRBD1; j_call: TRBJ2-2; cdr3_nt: TGTGCCAGCAGCCCCCGGACAGGGTCGAACACCGGGGAGCTGTTTTTT; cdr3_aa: CASSPRTGSNTGELFF
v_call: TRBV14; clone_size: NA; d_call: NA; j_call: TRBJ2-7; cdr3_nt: TGTGCCAGCAGCCAAGGGGGTAGGGGTCTCGAGCAGTACTTC; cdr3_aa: CASSQGGRGLEQYF
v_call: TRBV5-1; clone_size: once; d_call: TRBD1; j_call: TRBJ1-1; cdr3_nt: TGCGCCAGCAGCTTGGAGGGGACAGGGGACACTGAAGCTTTCTTT; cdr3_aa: CASSLEGTGDTEAFF
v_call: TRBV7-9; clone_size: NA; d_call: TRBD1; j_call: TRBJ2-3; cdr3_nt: TGTGCCAGCAGCTTATGGGGGACAGGGGATGCAGATACGCAGTATTTT; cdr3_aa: CASSLWGTGDADTQYF
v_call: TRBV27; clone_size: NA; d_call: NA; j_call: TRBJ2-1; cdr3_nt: TGTGCCAGCAGTTACCGGGACAGGGGACTAGCAGAGCAGTTCTTC; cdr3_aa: CASSYRDRGLAEQFF
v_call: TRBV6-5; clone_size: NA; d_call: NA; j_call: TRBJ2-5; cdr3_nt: TGTGCCAGCAGTTACGGGCCGGGGGAGAGGGAGACCCAGTACTTC; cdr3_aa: CASSYGPGERETQYF
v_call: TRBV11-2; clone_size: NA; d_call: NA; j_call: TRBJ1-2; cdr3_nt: TGTGCCAGCAGCCCATTTCAAGTAGGACAGCCTTACGGCTACACCTTC; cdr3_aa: CASSPFQVGQPYGYTF
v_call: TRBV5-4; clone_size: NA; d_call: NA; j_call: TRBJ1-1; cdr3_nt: TGTGCCAGCACCCAAAGTCAAAGGGGGTTGAACACTGAAGCTTTCTTT; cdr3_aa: CASTQSQRGLNTEAFF
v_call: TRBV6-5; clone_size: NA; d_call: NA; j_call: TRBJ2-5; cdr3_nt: TGTGCCAGCAGTTACTCTTCCCGGGGAGAGACCCAGTACTTC; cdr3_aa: CASSYSSRGETQYF
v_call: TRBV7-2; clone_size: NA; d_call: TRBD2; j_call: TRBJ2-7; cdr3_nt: TGTGCCAGCAGCTTAGAACTAGCGGTGGACGAGCAGTACTTC; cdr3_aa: CASSLELAVDEQYF
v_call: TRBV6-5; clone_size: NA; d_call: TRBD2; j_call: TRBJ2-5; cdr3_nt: TGTGCCAGCAGTTCCCTGGGCGCGGGAGAAGAGACCCAGTACTTC; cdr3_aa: CASSSLGAGEETQYF
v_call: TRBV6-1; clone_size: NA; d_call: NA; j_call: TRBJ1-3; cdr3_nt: TGTGCCAGCAGACAGGGACGGAACTCTGGAAACACCATATATTTT; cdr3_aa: CASRQGRNSGNTIYF
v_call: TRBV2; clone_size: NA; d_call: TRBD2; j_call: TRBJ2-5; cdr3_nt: TGTGCCAGCAGGCGGGGGGGGGTGCAAGAGACCCAGTACTTC; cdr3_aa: CASRRGGVQETQYF
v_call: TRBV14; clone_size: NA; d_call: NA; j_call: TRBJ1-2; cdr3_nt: TGTGCCAGCAGCCAAGTGGGGCCCGTGGATAACTATGGCTACACCTTC; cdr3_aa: CASSQVGPVDNYGYTF
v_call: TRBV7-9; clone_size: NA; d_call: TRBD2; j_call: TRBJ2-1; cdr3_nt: TGTGCCAGCAGCAAAGCTCGGGCTAGCGGGGGCCGAAGCGGTTTGGAGCAGTTCTTC; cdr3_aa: CASSKARASGGRSGLEQFF
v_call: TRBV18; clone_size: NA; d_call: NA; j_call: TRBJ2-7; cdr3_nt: TGTGCCAGCTCCTCTGGACTTGTATTCTACGAGCAGTACTTC; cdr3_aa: CASSSGLVFYEQYF
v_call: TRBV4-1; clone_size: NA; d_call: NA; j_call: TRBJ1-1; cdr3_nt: TGCGCCAGCAGCCAAGGTATAGGGGAGGGGATGAACACTGAAGCTTTCTTT; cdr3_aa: CASSQGIGEGMNTEAFF
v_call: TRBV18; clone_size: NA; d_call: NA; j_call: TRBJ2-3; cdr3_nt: TGTGCCAGCTCACCAGCTGGAGCAGATACGCAGTATTTT; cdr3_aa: CASSPAGADTQYF
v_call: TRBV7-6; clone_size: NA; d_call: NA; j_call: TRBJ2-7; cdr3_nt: TGTGCCAGCAGCTTATACTCATTGGGGGGGCGAGACTACGAGCAGTACTTC; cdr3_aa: CASSLYSLGGRDYEQYF
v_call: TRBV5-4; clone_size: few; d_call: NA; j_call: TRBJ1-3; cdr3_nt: TGTGCCAGCAGCTACAGACAAAATACTGGAAACACCATATATTTT; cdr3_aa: CASSYRQNTGNTIYF
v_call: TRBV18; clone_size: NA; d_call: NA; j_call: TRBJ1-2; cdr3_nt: TGTGCCAGCTCACCCGCCAGGGCCCATGGCTACACCTTC; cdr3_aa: CASSPARAHGYTF
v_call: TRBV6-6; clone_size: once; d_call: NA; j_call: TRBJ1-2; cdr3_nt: TGTGCCAGCAGTGGCCCCGTCGGGGTCGGCTACACCTTC; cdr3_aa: CASSGPVGVGYTF
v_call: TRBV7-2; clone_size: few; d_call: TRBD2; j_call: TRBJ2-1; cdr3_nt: TGTGCCAGCAGTTTAGCGGGGGGAAACTACAATGAGCAGTTCTTC; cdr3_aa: CASSLAGGNYNEQFF
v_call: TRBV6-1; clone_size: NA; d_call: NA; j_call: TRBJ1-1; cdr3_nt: TGTGCCAGCAGGCCAGGGGACGAGAACACTGAAGCTTTCTTT; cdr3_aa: CASRPGDENTEAFF
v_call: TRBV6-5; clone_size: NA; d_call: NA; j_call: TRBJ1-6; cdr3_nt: TGTGCCAGCAGTAGCGGGAGCTCCTATAATTCACCCCTCCACTTT; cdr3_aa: CASSSGSSYNSPLHF
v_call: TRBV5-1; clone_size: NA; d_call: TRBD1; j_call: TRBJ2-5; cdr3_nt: TGCGCCAGCAGCCCATCCGGGACAGGGGGCCAAGAGACCCAGTACTTC; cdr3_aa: CASSPSGTGGQETQYF
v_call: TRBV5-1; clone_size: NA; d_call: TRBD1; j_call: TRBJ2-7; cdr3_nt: TGCGCCAGGGCGGGACAGGGGATCTACGAGCAGTACTTC; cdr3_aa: CARAGQGIYEQYF
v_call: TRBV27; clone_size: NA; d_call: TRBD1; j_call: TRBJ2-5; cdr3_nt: TGTGCCAGCAGCTCCGGGACAGCGGAGGAGACCCAGTACTTC; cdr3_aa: CASSSGTAEETQYF
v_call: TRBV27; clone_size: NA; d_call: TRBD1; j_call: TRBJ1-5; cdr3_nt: TGTGCCAGCAGCCTGACAGGGGGAATCAATCAGCCCCAGCATTTT; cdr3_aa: CASSLTGGINQPQHF
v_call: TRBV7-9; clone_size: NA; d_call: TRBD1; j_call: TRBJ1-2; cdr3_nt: TGTGCCAGCAGTTTCGGACAGGCCAACTATGGCTACACCTTC; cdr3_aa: CASSFGQANYGYTF
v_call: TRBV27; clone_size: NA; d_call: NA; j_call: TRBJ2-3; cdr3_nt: TGTGCCAGCAGGCGCCTGTCGGTTGGGCCAGACGATACGCAGTATTTT; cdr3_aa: CASRRLSVGPDDTQYF
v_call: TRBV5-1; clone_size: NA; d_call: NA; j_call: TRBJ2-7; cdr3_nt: TGCGCCAGCAGCTTGGGACAGAGCTCCTACGAGCAGTACTTC; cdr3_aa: CASSLGQSSYEQYF
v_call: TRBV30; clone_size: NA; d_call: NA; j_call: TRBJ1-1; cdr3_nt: TGTGCCTGGAGTCCCCGTCGGGGTGAAGCTTTCTTT; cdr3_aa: CAWSPRRGEAFF
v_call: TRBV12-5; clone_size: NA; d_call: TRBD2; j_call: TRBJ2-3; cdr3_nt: TGTGCTAGTGGGGCTAGCGGGAGTTATAACACAGATACGCAGTATTTT; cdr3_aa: CASGASGSYNTDTQYF
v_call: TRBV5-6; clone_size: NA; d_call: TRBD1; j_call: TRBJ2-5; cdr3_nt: TGTGCCAGCAGCTTTAAACTGGGGACAGTGAAGGAAGAGACCCAGTACTTC; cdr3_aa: CASSFKLGTVKEETQYF